This T cell receptor beta chain was sequenced for a study of blood T cell repertoires in COVID-19. Background on the study: The analysed material was cDNA or gDNA that came from T cells, B-cell-depleted T cells, or PBMCs.

TCRdb's table, derived via immunoSEQ multiplex PCR, lists solely in-frame clones and lacks some. The table has hundreds of thousands of clones, 85% to 90% seen once; the top ten hold around 1%. This clone was counted only a few times. Trimming at V came to 6 bases and at J to 7 bases, leaving 5 bases not matched to a gene. This CDR3 is built from 13 residues. Germline-derived CDR1 and CDR2 are SQVTM and ANQGSEA. The clonotype was recovered from a woman aged 40 to 50 with COVID-19, enrolled during active disease. The chain employs TRBV29-1 and TRBJ2-1, with 11 bases matching TRBD1. Sequenced input: peripheral blood. CDR3 residues: CSVDRGRRNEQFF. CDR3 nucleotides: TGCAGCGTGGACAGGGGGCGCCGGAATGAGCAGTTCTTC.